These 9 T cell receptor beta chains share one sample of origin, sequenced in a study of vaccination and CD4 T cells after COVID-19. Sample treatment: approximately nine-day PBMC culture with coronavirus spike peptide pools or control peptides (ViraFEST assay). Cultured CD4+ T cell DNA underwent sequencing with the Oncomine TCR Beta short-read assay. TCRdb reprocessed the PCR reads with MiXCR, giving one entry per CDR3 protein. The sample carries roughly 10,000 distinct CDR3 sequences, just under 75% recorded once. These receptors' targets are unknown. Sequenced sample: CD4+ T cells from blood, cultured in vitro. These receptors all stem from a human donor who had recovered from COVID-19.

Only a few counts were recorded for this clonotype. In DNA, the CDR3 is TGTGCCAGCAGTCGAGCCGGGAGCGAGCAGTACTTC. This encodes CASSRAGSEQYF. The chain employs TRBV6-2 or TRBV6-3 and TRBJ2-7, with D perhaps TRBD2 (6 bases). This CDR3 has 12 residues. V shed 5 bases and J shed 6 bases, with 11 bases lying between them. Germline V gives CDR1 MNHEY, CDR2 SVGEGT.

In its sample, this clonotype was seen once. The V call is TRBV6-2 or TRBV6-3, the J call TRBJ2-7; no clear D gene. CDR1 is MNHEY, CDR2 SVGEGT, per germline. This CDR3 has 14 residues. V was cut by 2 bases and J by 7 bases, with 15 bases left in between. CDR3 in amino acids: CASSYLRQDQEQYF. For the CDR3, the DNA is TGTGCCAGCAGTTACCTGAGGCAGGATCAAGAGCAGTACTTC.

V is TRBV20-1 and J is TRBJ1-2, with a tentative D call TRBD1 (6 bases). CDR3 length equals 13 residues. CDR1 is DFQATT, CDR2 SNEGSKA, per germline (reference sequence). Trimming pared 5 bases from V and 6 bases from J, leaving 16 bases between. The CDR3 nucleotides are TGCAGTGCTGGGGCAGGGGAAGGTCATGGCTACACCTTC. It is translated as CSAGAGEGHGYTF.

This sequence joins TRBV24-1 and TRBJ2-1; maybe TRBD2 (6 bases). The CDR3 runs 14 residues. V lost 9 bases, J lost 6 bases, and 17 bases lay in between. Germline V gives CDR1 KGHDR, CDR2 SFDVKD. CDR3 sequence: CATLSSAGPNEQFF. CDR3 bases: TGTGCCACCCTGAGCTCAGCGGGCCCCAATGAGCAGTTCTTC.

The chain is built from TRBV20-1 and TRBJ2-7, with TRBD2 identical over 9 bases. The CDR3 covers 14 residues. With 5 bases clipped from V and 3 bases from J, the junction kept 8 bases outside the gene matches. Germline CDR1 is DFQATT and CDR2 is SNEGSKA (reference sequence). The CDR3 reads CSAVDSSGVYEQYF. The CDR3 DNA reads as TGCAGTGCTGTTGACTCTAGCGGGGTCTACGAGCAGTACTTC.

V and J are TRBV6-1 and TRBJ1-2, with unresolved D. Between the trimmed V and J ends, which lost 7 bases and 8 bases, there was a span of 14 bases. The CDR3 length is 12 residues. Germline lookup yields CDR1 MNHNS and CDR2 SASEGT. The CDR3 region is CASTPQFLGYTF. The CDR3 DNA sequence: TGTGCCAGCACTCCTCAGTTTTTGGGCTACACCTTC.

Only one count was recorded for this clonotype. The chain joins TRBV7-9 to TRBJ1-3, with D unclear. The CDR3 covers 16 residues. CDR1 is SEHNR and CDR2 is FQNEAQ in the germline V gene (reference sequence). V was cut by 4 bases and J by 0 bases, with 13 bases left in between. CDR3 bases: TGTGCCAGCAGCTCCCAGACTAGCTACTCTGGAAACACCATATATTTT. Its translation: CASSSQTSYSGNTIYF.

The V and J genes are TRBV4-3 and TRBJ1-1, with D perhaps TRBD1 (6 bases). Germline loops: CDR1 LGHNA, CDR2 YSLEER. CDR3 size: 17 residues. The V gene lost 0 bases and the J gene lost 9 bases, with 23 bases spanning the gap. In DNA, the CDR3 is TGCGCCAGCAGCCAAGATTTTATGTCAGGGGTGAACAGAAAAGCTTTCTTT. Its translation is CASSQDFMSGVNRKAFF.

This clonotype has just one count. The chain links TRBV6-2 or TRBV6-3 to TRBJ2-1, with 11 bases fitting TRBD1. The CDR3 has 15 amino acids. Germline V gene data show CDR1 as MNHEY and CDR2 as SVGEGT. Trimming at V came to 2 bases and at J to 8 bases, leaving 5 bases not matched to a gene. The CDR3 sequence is CASSYAGQGADEQFF. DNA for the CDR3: TGTGCCAGCAGTTACGCTGGACAGGGGGCGGATGAGCAGTTCTTC.